This T cell receptor beta chain was sequenced during a study of OX40 agonist ivuxolimab in advanced cancers. The overall study: Previous treatment with anti-PD-1, anti-PD-L1 or anti-CTLA-4 therapy was allowed; 35% to 50% had received some. One patient with hepatocellular carcinoma and two with cutaneous melanoma, three in all, had partial responses.

Findings and limits, study-wide: With doses of 0.1-3.0 mg/kg, partial responders showed among the lowest clonal expansion. Which antigen the expanded peripheral T cells recognized is unknown.

The germline gives CDR1 MGHDK, CDR2 SYGVNS. The CDR3 sequence is 12 residues long. About this clone itself: Its antigen remains unidentified. One junction end does not reproduce the germline sequence, and a read error may be involved.

Libraries were prepared by immunoSEQ multiplex PCR; TCRdb keeps only in-frame clonotypes and omits some of them. The sample holds 30,000 to 45,000 clones, roughly four fifths seen once. The TCR originated in an adult with an advanced solid tumor such as melanoma, head and neck, liver or kidney cancer. The chain employs TRBV25-1 and TRBJ1-2; perhaps TRBD1 as D (6 bases). The sequencing here drew on CD4+ or CD8+ T cells sorted from blood, taken in a trial of the OX40 agonist ivuxolimab. The CDR3 DNA reads as TGTGCCAGCAGTGAAGGAGGGGGGGCGGCACAATTC. It is translated as CASSEGGGAAQF.